The 32 T cell receptor beta chains below were found in one sample sequenced in a study of Ad26.COV2.S vaccination and SARS-CoV-2 variants. TCRdb's table, derived via immunoSEQ multiplex PCR, lists solely in-frame clones and lacks some. The sample lists around 450,000 clones; roughly 89% were seen once. Treatment defined: over 15 received Ad26.COV2.S at low or high dose, single or two shots; about five received placebo; per-sample allocation not given. Day 63 after the first injection of vaccine or placebo was the sampling time. The material was peripheral blood, obtained in a trial of Ad26.COV2.S vaccine versus placebo. Receptor source: a person between 18 and 65 years old who received the Ad26.COV2.S COVID-19 vaccine or a placebo.

In this sample, this clone turned up once. J is TRBJ2-7 and V is TRBV7-8, with TRBD2 identical over 8 bases. Germline loops: CDR1 SGHVS, CDR2 FQNEAQ. The trim removed 5 bases at V and 0 bases at J, leaving 15 bases unmatched. The CDR3 runs 18 residues. CDR3 sequence: CASSPRGGQWGSSYEQYV. The CDR3 bases are TGTGCCAGCAGCCCACGGGGGGGGCAGTGGGGCAGCTCCTACGAGCAGTACGTC.

This clone was seen just once. V gene TRBV12-3 or TRBV12-4 combines with J gene TRBJ1-5; no firm D call. The CDR3 is 13 amino acids. The V end was cut by 3 bases, the J end by 9 bases, with 12 bases between. As DNA, the CDR3 is TGTGCCAGCAGTTTTGGACCGAGCCCGCCCCAGCATTTT. Protein product: CASSFGPSPPQHF.

This clone has only a few counts. The chain links TRBV6-5 to TRBJ1-6; maybe TRBD1 (6 bases). Germline V gene sequence: CDR1 MNHEY, CDR2 SVGAGI. Deletions cut 0 bases from V and 10 bases from J, with 13 bases between. This CDR3 spans 15 amino acids. In nucleotides, the CDR3 is TGTGCCAGCAGTTACTCTCCACAGGGAGACTCACCCCTCCACTTT. Residues: CASSYSPQGDSPLHF.

The J gene is TRBJ2-7, the V gene TRBV7-6; 12 bases line up with TRBD1. The CDR3 sequence is 15 residues long. CDR1 and CDR2 (germline): SGHVS, FNYEAQ. V was pared by 1 base and J by 5 bases, with 3 bases of the junction left unmatched. The CDR3, as DNA: TGTGCCAGCAGCTTAGGTGGGACAGGGGGCCACGAGCAGTACTTC. Translating gives CASSLGGTGGHEQYF.

V and J are TRBV27 and TRBJ2-2; D ambiguous. The CDR3 loop spans 14 amino acids. Germline values: CDR1 MNHEY, CDR2 SMNVEV (reference sequence). V was shortened by 4 bases and J by 3 bases, with 9 bases between the two germline ends. The CDR3 loop is CASSSNPYTGELFF. DNA for the CDR3: TGTGCCAGCAGTTCCAATCCATACACCGGGGAGCTGTTTTTT.

This clone came up once. The gene calls are TRBV5-1 and TRBJ2-5, with 10 positions matching TRBD1. Unmatched junction bases numbered 4, after V lost 0 bases and J lost 5 bases. Germline V gene lookup returns CDR1 SGHRS and CDR2 YFSETQ. The CDR3 contains 15 residues. CDR3 sequence reads: CASSLGDRGRETQYF. The CDR3 coding sequence is TGCGCCAGCAGCTTGGGGGACAGGGGACGGGAGACCCAGTACTTC.

The chain combines TRBV10-3 with TRBJ1-1; D is ambiguous. The ends were cut back, 4 bases at V and 6 bases at J, with 12 bases in the middle. The CDR3 length is 13 residues. Germline V gene lookup returns CDR1 ENHRY and CDR2 SYGVKD. This CDR3 reads CAISVEGGAEAFF. The CDR3 coding sequence is TGTGCCATCAGTGTGGAAGGCGGTGCTGAAGCTTTCTTT.

The rearrangement uses TRBV9 and TRBJ2-1, with TRBD2 matching 11 bases. Germline CDR1 reads SGDLS; CDR2 reads YYNGEE. V dropped 0 bases and J dropped 7; count of bases not matched to a gene: 9. CDR3 length equals 17 residues. In nucleotides, the CDR3 is TGTGCCAGCAGCGTAGCTCTTACTAGCGGGGGAATGAATGAGCAGTTCTTC. Translating gives CASSVALTSGGMNEQFF.

The chain uses TRBV3-1 (or the pseudogene TRBV3-2) and TRBJ2-5, with 11 bases that match TRBD1. V shed 2 bases, J shed 2 bases, and the junction held 7 bases outside the gene matches. CDR3 length equals 17 residues. Germline assignment: CDR1 LGHDT and CDR2 YNNKEL (reference sequence). CDR3 nucleotides: TGTGCCAGCAGCCAAAGAAGAGGGACAGGGGGTCAAGAGACCCAGTACTTC. This encodes CASSQRRGTGGQETQYF.

The chain combines TRBV29-1 with TRBJ2-1; 13 positions match TRBD2. The CDR3 runs to 14 residues. Germline CDR1 is SQVTM and CDR2 is ANQGSEA. The J segment lost 9 bases and the V segment lost 5 bases, leaving 7 bases of the junction unmatched. Here the CDR3 reads CSVLGTSGAVEQFF. Written as DNA, the CDR3 is TGCAGCGTTTTAGGGACTAGCGGGGCGGTTGAGCAGTTCTTC.

The J gene is TRBJ2-2, the V gene TRBV7-3, with 13 nucleotides matching TRBD2. The germline CDR1 and CDR2 sequences are SGHTA and FQGTGA. The CDR3 consists of 18 residues. The V segment lost 5 bases and the J segment 4 bases; nucleotides outside the gene matches: 10. The CDR3 reads CASSLNSGLAGVTGELFF. The CDR3 DNA is TGTGCCAGCAGCCTAAACTCTGGACTAGCGGGGGTCACCGGGGAGCTGTTTTTT. The full variable domain, completed using reference TRBV7-3 and TRBJ2-2, is GAGVSQTPSNKVTEKGKYVELRCDPISGHTALYWYRQSLGQGPEFLIYFQGTGAADDSGLPNDRFFAVRPEGSVSTLKIQRTERGDSAVYLCASSLNSGLAGVTGELFFGEGSRLTVL.

The gene calls are TRBV4-2 and TRBJ2-3, with D perhaps matching TRBD2 (5 bases). CDR1 and CDR2 (germline): LGHNA, YNFKEQ. The ends were cut back, 2 bases at V and 5 bases at J, with 23 bases in the middle. The CDR3 length is 18 residues. The CDR3 protein is CASSQRTSGRGSGDTQYF. CDR3 sequence (DNA): TGTGCCAGCAGCCAAAGAACTAGTGGCCGGGGTTCCGGAGATACGCAGTATTTT.

The chain uses TRBV13 and TRBJ1-2, with TRBD1 matching over 7 bases. Germline CDR1 is PRHDT and CDR2 is FYEKMQ (reference sequence). The CDR3 is 16 residues long. V gave up 5 bases and J gave up 2 bases; unmatched junction bases: 11. CDR3 sequence reads: CASSNFAPGQNYGYTF. The CDR3 region has the DNA TGTGCCAGCAGCAACTTCGCCCCGGGACAGAACTATGGCTACACCTTC.

The chain has TRBV28 and TRBJ2-7; TRBD1 matches at 8 bases. The V and J ends lost 3 bases and 2 bases, in that order; junction bases with no gene match: 9. In germline, CDR1 is MDHEN, CDR2 SYDVKM. The CDR3 has 16 residues. CDR3 sequence reads: CASSFVRQGLTYEQYF. CDR3 coding DNA: TGTGCCAGCAGTTTCGTCCGACAGGGGCTCACCTACGAGCAGTACTTC. Looking up the rest from reference TRBV28 and TRBJ2-7 gives the full variable domain: DVKVTQSSRYLVKRTGEKVFLECVQDMDHENMFWYRQDPGLGLRLIYFSYDVKMKEKGDIPEGYSVSREKKERFSLILESASTNQTSMYLCASSFVRQGLTYEQYFGPGTRLTVT.

The chain employs TRBV10-3 and TRBJ1-3; TRBD1 aligns across 10 bases. Losses at the gene ends were 10 bases for V and 3 bases for J; bases not matched to a gene: 6. The CDR3 length is 14 residues. The germline CDR1 and CDR2 sequences are ENHRY and SYGVKD. In DNA, the CDR3 is TGTGCCACCGCGGGGACAGGGGTTGGAAACACCATATATTTT. As protein: CATAGTGVGNTIYF.

The V gene is TRBV19, the J gene TRBJ2-5; D may be TRBD1 (6 bases). The CDR3 sequence is 15 residues long. CDR1 and CDR2 (germline): LNHDA, SQIVND (reference sequence). V lost 7 bases to trimming and J lost 3 bases, with 18 bases between them. The CDR3 sequence is CASTRGRGREETQYF. DNA of the CDR3: TGTGCCAGTACCCGGGGCAGGGGAAGAGAAGAGACCCAGTACTTC.

This CDR3 reads CASSLYRALDNSPLHF. DNA for the CDR3: TGTGCCAGCAGTTTATACAGGGCGCTAGATAATTCACCCCTCCACTTT. The genes are TRBV28 and TRBJ1-6, with D maybe TRBD1 (6 bases). Trimming left V 1 base short and J 5 bases short, with 12 bases between. This CDR3 region has 16 residues. Looked up from germline, CDR1 is MDHEN and CDR2 is SYDVKM.

The rearrangement joins TRBV20-1 to TRBJ1-2, with D possibly being TRBD1 (6 bases). CDR1 and CDR2 from the germline V gene are DFQATT and SNEGSKA (reference sequence). The germline V and J ends were trimmed by 6 bases and 7 bases, with 12 bases remaining between them. CDR3 length equals 11 residues. This chain's CDR3 is CSAHEGVGYTF. The CDR3 nucleotides are TGCAGTGCCCACGAGGGGGTTGGCTACACCTTC.

In DNA form, the CDR3 reads TGTGCCGCCTCGGACAGGCCTTGGGGTGGCTACACCTTC. It is translated as CAASDRPWGGYTF. V and J are TRBV24-1 and TRBJ1-2; 7 bases align to TRBD1. J lost 7 bases, V lost 12 bases, and 13 bases had no gene match. This CDR3 contains 13 residues. In germline, CDR1 is KGHDR, CDR2 SFDVKD.

The chain recombines TRBV24-1 with TRBJ1-1, with D maybe TRBD1 (6 bases). Germline V gene lookup returns CDR1 KGHDR and CDR2 SFDVKD. With 7 bases removed from V and 8 bases from J, the gap between germline ends came to 13 bases. CDR3 size: 12 residues. CDR3 residues: CATSPSTGEAFF. Here the CDR3 DNA reads TGTGCCACCAGCCCCTCTACAGGGGAAGCTTTCTTT.

This chain connects TRBV3-1 (or the pseudogene TRBV3-2) to TRBJ2-7; 9 nucleotides match TRBD1. Germline-derived CDR1 and CDR2 are LGHDT and YNNKEL (reference sequence). Trimming at V came to 3 bases and at J to 5 bases, leaving 11 bases not matched to a gene. The CDR3 extends over 16 amino acids. The CDR3 sequence: CASSHTHGTGCHEQYF. CDR3 DNA: TGTGCCAGCAGCCATACGCACGGGACAGGGTGCCACGAGCAGTACTTC.

The chain recombines TRBV15 with TRBJ2-3, with D hard to call. The CDR3 covers 13 residues. Deletions cut 3 bases from V and 4 bases from J, with 8 bases between. Germline V gene data show CDR1 as LNHNV and CDR2 as YYDKDF (reference sequence). As DNA, the CDR3 is TGTGCCACCAGCAGGTGGCTCGCAGATACGCAGTATTTT. Protein product: CATSRWLADTQYF.

This clone was seen ten or more times. The J gene is TRBJ1-2, the V gene TRBV2; no reliable D call. The CDR3 runs 14 residues. With 7 bases removed from V and 2 bases from J, the gap between germline ends came to 14 bases. CDR1 is SNHLY and CDR2 is FYNNEI in the germline V gene. The CDR3 DNA reads TGTGCCAGCAATCTAGGGTTGTTGAACTATGGCTACACCTTC. Residues: CASNLGLLNYGYTF.

V gene TRBV12-5 combines with J gene TRBJ1-2; no clear D. Germline V gene sequence: CDR1 LGHNT, CDR2 FRNRAP. Trimming removed 0 bases from V and 4 bases from J, with 12 bases in between. The CDR3 runs 15 residues. Written as DNA, the CDR3 is TGTGCTAGTGGTTTGGTGGTCGGAAAGCTCTATGGCTACACCTTC. Translating it yields CASGLVVGKLYGYTF.

V is TRBV12-3 or TRBV12-4 and J is TRBJ1-3; possibly TRBD1 for D (5 bases). V shed 8 bases and J shed 0 bases, with 5 bases lying between them. The CDR3 runs to 12 residues. The CDR3 DNA reads as TGTGCCAGCGGGGGCTCTGGAAACACCATATATTTT. Residues: CASGGSGNTIYF.

The rearrangement joins TRBV28 to TRBJ1-1, with 8 bases fitting TRBD1. Germline CDR1 is MDHEN and CDR2 is SYDVKM. Trimming at V came to 4 bases and at J to 5 bases, leaving 9 bases not matched to a gene. The CDR3 contains 15 residues. In DNA form, the CDR3 reads TGTGCCAGCAGTTCCCTTGGCAGGGGGCTTACTGAAGCTTTCTTT. Encoded protein: CASSSLGRGLTEAFF.

The rearrangement links TRBV2 to TRBJ2-7, with no clear D. The CDR3 has 11 residues. CDR1 and CDR2 from the germline V gene are SNHLY and FYNNEI. V was cut by 6 bases and J by 9 bases, with 12 bases left in between. For the CDR3, the DNA is TGTGCCAGCAGGGCCAACGGCCCGCAGTACTTC. Amino acid sequence: CASRANGPQYF.

The V call is TRBV28, the J call TRBJ2-5; D remains unclear. V was cut by 5 bases and J by 5 bases, with 15 bases left in between. The CDR3 contains 14 residues. Germline V gene data show CDR1 as MDHEN and CDR2 as SYDVKM. The CDR3 DNA follows: TGTGCCAGCAGTCCAAGGAAGCTCGGGGAGACCCAGTACTTC. It codes for CASSPRKLGETQYF.

The chain joins TRBV6-1 to TRBJ1-1, with 7 bases aligning to TRBD1. V lost 3 bases, J lost 1 base, and 5 bases stayed unmatched. The CDR3 is 15 amino acids. Germline values: CDR1 MNHNS, CDR2 SASEGT. CDR3 in DNA: TGTGCCAGCAGTGAGGGGACAGACGAGAACACTGAAGCTTTCTTT. Protein: CASSEGTDENTEAFF.

This sequence joins TRBV6-5 and TRBJ2-5, with TRBD2 matching over 8 bases. Germline V gene data show CDR1 as MNHEY and CDR2 as SVGAGI. The CDR3 extends over 15 amino acids. Trimming at V came to 6 bases and at J to 1 base, leaving 7 bases not matched to a gene. CDR3 region: CASRHPRGGQETQYF. CDR3 nucleotides: TGTGCCAGCAGACACCCTCGGGGGGGCCAAGAGACCCAGTACTTC.

The gene calls are TRBV6-5 and TRBJ2-7; either TRBD1 or TRBD2 may fit D (7 bases each). The V end was cut by 4 bases, the J end by 2 bases, with 15 bases between. CDR3 size: 15 residues. Germline CDR1 reads MNHEY; CDR2 reads SVGAGI. CDR3 DNA sequence: TGTGCCAGCAGTTTTCACAGGGGACTACCCTACGAGCAGTACTTC. Residues: CASSFHRGLPYEQYF.

The chain has TRBV6-5 and TRBJ1-2, with D maybe TRBD1 (5 bases). This CDR3 comprises 13 residues. Trimming took off 2 bases at V and 4 bases at J, with 8 bases between the two ends. Germline values: CDR1 MNHEY, CDR2 SVGAGI. CDR3 coding DNA: TGTGCCAGCAGTTACCGGGGGGGCTATGGCTACACCTTC. Amino acids: CASSYRGGYGYTF.